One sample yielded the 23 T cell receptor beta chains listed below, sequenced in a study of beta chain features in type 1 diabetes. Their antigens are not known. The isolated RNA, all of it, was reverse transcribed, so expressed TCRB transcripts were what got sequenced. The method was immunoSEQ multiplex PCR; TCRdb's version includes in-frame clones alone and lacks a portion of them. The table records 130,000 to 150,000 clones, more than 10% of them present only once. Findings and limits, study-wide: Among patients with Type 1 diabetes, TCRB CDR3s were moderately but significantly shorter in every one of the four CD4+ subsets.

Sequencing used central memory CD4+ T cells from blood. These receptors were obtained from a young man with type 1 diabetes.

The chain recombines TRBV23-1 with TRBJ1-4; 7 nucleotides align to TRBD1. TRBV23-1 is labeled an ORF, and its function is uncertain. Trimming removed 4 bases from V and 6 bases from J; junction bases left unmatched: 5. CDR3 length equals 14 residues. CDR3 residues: CASSRGQPDEKLFF. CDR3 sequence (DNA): TGCGCCAGCAGTCGGGGACAGCCAGATGAAAAACTGTTTTTT.

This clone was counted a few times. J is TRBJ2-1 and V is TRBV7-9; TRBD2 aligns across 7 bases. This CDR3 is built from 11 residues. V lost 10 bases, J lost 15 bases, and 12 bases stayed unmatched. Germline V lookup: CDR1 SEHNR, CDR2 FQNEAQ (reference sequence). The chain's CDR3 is CATDPGGRGFF. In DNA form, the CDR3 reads TGTGCCACCGACCCGGGGGGTAGGGGGTTCTTC.

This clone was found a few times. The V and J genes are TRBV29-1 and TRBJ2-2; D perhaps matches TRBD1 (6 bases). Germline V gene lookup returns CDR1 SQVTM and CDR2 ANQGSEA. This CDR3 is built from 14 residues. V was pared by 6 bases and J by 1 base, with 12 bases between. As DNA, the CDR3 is TGCAGCGTAGGGGGTCCCGAGAACACCGGGGAGCTGTTTTTT. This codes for CSVGGPENTGELFF.

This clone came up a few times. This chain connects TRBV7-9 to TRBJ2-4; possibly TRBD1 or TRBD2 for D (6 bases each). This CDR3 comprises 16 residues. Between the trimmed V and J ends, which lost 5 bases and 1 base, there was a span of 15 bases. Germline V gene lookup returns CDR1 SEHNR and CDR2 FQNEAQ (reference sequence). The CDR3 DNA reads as TGTGCCAGCAGCCCCGGGGGCTCTGGGGCCAAAAACATTCAGTACTTC. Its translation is CASSPGGSGAKNIQYF.

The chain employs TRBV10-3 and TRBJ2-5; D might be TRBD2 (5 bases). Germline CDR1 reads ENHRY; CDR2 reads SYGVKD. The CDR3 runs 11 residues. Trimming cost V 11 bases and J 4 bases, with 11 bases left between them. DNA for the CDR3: TGTGCCGCTGGACTGGGAGAGACCCAGTACTTC. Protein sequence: CAAGLGETQYF.

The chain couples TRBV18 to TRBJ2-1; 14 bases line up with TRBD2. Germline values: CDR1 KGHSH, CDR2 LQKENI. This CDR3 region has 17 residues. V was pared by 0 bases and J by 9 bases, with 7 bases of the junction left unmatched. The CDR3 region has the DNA TGTGCCAGCTCACCACCGATGACTAGCGGGGGGGCCGGTGAGCAGTTCTTC. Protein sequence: CASSPPMTSGGAGEQFF.

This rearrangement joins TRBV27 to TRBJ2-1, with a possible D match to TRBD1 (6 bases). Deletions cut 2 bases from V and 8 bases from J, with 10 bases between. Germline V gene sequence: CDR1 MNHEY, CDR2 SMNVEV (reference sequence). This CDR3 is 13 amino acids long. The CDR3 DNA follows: TGTGCCAGCAGTTTAAGGGGGATGTATGAGCAGTTCTTC. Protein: CASSLRGMYEQFF.

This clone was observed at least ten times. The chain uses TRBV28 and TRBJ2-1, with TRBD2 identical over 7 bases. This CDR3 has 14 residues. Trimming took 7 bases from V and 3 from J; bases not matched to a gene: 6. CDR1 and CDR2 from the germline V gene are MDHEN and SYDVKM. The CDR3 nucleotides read TGTGCCAGCACCCCTCGGGACTACTACAATGAGCAGTTCTTC. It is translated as CASTPRDYYNEQFF.

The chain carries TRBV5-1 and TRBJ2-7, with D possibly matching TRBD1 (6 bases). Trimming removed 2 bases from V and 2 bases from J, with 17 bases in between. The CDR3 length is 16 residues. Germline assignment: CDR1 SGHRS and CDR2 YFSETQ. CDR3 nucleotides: TGCGCCAGCAGCTTAACGACGGGACACGCCACCTACGAGCAGTACTTC. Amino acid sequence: CASSLTTGHATYEQYF.

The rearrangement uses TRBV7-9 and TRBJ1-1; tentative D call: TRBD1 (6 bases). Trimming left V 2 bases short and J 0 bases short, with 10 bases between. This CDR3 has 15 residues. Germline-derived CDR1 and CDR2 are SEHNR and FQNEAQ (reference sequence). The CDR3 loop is CASSLRDIMNTEAFF. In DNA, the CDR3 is TGTGCCAGCAGCTTAAGGGACATTATGAACACTGAAGCTTTCTTT.

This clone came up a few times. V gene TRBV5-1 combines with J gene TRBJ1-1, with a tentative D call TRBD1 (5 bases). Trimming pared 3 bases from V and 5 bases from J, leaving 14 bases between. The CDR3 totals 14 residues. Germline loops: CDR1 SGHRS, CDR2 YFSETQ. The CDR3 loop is CASSWDGALTEAFF. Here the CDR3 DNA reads TGCGCCAGCAGCTGGGACGGGGCATTAACTGAAGCTTTCTTT.

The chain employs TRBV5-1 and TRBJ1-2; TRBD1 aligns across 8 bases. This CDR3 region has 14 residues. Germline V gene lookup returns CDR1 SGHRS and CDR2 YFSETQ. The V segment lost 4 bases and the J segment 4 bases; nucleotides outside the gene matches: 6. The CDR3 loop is CASSDGQGGYGYTF. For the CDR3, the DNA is TGCGCCAGCAGCGACGGACAGGGCGGCTATGGCTACACCTTC.

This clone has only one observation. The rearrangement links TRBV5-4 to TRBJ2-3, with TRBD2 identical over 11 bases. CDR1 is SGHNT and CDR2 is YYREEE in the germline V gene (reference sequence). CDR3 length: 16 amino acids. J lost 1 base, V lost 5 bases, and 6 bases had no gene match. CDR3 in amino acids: CASRPTSGGRTDTQYF. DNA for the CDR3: TGTGCCAGCAGACCAACTAGCGGGGGACGCACAGATACGCAGTATTTT.

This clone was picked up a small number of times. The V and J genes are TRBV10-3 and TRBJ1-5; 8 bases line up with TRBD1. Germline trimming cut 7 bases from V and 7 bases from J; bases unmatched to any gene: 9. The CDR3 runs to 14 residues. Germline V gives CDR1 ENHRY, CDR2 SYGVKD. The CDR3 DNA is TGTGCCATCACCGCAGACAGGGGCGGACAGCCCCAGCATTTT. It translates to CAITADRGGQPQHF.

Written as DNA, the CDR3 is TGTGCCAGCAGCCCCGCCGGGTCTTCTGGAAACACCATATATTTT. This codes for CASSPAGSSGNTIYF. The chain joins TRBV7-9 to TRBJ1-3; D uncertain. V was pared by 5 bases and J by 1 base, with 12 bases between. In germline, CDR1 is SEHNR, CDR2 FQNEAQ (reference sequence). The CDR3 is 15 residues long. The complete variable domain, with remaining parts taken from reference TRBV7-9 and TRBJ1-3, reads DTGVSQNPRHKITKRGQNVTFRCDPISEHNRLYWYRQTLGQGPEFLTYFQNEAQLEKSRLLSDRFSAERPKGSFSTLEIQRTEQGDSAMYLCASSPAGSSGNTIYFGEGSWLTVV.

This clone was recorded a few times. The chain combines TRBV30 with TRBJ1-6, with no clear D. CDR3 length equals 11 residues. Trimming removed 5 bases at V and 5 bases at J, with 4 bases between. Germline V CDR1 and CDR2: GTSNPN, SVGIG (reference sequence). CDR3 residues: CAWDNNSPLHF. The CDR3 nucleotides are TGTGCCTGGGACAATAATTCACCCCTCCACTTT. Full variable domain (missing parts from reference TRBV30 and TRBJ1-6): SQTIHQWPATLVQPVGSPLSLECTVEGTSNPNLYWYRQAAGRGLQLLFYSVGIGQISSEVPQNLSASRPQDRQFILSSKKLLLSDSGFYLCAWDNNSPLHFGNGTRLTVT.

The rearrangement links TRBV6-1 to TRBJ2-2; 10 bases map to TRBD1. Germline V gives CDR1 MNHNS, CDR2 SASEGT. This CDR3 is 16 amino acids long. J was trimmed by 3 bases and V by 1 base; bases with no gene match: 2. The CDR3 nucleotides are TGTGCCAGCAGTGAAGATGGGACAGGGGACACCGGGGAGCTGTTTTTT. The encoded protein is CASSEDGTGDTGELFF.

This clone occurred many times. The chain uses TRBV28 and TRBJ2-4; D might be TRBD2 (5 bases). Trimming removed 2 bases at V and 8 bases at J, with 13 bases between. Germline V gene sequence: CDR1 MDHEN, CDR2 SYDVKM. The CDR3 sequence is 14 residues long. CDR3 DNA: TGTGCCAGCAGTTTAGTCGGTCTGGGAGACATTCAGTACTTC. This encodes CASSLVGLGDIQYF.

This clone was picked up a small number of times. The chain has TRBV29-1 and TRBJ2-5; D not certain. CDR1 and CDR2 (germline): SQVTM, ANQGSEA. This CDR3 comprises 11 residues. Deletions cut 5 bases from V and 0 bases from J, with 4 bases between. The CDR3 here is CSVWHQETQYF. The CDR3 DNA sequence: TGCAGCGTTTGGCACCAAGAGACCCAGTACTTC.

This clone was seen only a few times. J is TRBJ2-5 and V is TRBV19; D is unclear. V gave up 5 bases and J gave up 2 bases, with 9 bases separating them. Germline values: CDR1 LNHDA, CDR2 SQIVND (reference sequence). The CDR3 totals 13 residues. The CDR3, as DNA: TGTGCCAGTAGTTTAGGATCGCAAGAGACCCAGTACTTC. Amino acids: CASSLGSQETQYF.

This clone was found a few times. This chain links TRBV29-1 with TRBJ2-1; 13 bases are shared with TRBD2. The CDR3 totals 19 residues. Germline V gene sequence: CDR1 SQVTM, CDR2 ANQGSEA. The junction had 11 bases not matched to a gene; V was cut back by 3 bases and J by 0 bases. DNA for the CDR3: TGCAGCGTTGATCCGTCGGGACTAGCGGGGAAGTTCTCCTACAATGAGCAGTTCTTC. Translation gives CSVDPSGLAGKFSYNEQFF.

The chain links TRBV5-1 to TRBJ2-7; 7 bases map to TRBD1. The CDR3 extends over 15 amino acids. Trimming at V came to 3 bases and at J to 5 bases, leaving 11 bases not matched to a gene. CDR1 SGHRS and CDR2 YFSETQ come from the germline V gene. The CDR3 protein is CASSYNRGQGDEQYF. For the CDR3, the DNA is TGCGCCAGCAGCTATAACAGGGGCCAGGGCGACGAGCAGTACTTC.

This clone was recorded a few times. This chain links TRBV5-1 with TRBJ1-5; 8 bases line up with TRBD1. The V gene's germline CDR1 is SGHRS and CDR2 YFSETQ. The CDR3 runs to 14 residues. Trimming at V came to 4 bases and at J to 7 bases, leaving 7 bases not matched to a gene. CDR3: CASSPGQGGQPQHF. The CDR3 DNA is TGCGCCAGCAGCCCCGGACAGGGAGGACAGCCCCAGCATTTT.